This TCR beta chain was identified in a study of vaccination and CD4 T cells after COVID-19. This clonotype occurred once. Its target is unknown. Germline trimming cut 5 bases from V and 3 bases from J; bases unmatched to any gene: 3. Germline V gives CDR1 SGHAT, CDR2 FQNNGV. The CDR3 runs 14 residues. The treatment is: approximately nine-day PBMC culture with coronavirus spike peptide pools or control peptides (ViraFEST assay). The Oncomine TCR Beta short-read assay was applied to DNA of cultured CD4+ T cells. TCRdb fed the PCR reads into MiXCR, producing one record per CDR3 protein. The table has fewer than 20,000 distinct CDR3 sequences, approximately 50% seen once; the top ten hold around 10%.

The J gene is TRBJ2-7, the V gene TRBV11-2; TRBD2 aligns across 11 bases. The source of this sequence is a human donor who had recovered from COVID-19. Sequenced: CD4+ T cells from blood, cultured in vitro. The CDR3 bases are TGTGCCAGCAGCCAAACTAGCGGGGGCTACGAGCAGTACTTC. It encodes CASSQTSGGYEQYF.